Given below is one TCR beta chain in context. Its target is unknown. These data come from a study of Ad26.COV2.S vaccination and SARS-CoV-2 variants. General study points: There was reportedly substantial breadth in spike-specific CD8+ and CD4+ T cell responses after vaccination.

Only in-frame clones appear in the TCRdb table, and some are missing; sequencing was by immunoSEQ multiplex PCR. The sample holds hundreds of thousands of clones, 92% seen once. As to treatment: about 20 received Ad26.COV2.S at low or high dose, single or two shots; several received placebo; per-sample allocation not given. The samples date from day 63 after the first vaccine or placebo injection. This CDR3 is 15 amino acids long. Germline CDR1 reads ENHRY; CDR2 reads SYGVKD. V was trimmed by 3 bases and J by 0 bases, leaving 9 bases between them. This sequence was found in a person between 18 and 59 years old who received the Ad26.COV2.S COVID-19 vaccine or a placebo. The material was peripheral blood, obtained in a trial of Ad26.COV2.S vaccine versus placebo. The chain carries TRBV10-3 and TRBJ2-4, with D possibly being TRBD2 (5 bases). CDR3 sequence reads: CAISDAGIAKNIQYF. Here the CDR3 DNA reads TGTGCCATCAGTGACGCGGGTATAGCCAAAAACATTCAGTACTTC.